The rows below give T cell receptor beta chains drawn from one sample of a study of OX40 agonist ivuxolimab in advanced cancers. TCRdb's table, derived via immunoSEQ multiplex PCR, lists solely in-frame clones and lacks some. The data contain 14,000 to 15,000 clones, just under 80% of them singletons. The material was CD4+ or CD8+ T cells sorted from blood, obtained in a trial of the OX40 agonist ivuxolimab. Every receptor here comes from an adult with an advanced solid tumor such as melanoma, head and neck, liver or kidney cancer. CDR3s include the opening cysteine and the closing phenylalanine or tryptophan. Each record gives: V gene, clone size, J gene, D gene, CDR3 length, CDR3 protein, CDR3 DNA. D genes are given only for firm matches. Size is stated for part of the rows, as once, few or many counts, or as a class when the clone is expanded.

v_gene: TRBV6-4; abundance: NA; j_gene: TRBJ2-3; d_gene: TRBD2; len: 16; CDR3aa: CASSDSTSGSTDTQYF; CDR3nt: TGTGCCAGCAGTGACTCGACTAGCGGGAGCACAGATACGCAGTATTTT
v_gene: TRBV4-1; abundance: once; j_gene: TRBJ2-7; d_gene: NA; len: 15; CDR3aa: CASSQGSGTSYEQYF; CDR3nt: TGCGCCAGCAGCCAAGGGTCCGGAACCTCCTACGAGCAGTACTTC
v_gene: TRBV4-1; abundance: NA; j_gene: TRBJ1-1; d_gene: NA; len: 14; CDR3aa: CASSQYGGDTEAFF; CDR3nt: TGCGCCAGCAGCCAATACGGGGGGGACACTGAAGCTTTCTTT
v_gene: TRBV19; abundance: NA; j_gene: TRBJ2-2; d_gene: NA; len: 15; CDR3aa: CASSQPGRGTGELFF; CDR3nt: TGTGCCAGTAGTCAACCCGGGAGAGGGACCGGGGAGCTGTTTTTT
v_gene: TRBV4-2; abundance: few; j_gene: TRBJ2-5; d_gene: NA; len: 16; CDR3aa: CASSQDQVEGPETQYF; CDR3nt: TGTGCCAGCAGCCAAGACCAGGTGGAGGGACCAGAGACCCAGTACTTC
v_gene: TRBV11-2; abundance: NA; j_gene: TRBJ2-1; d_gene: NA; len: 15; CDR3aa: CASSTPGFSYNEQFF; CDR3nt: TGTGCCAGCAGCACCCCGGGGTTCTCCTACAATGAGCAGTTCTTC
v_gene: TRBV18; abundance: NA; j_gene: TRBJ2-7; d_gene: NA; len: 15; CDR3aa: CASSNQGGLTYEQYF; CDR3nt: TGTGCCAGCTCCAACCAAGGGGGACTGACCTACGAGCAGTACTTC
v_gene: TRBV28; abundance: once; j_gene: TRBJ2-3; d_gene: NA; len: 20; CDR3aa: CASSRGLYYHEQPLAEPQYF; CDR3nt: TGTGCCAGCAGTCGGGGTCTCTACTATCACGAACAACCCTTAGCAGAACCGCAGTATTTT
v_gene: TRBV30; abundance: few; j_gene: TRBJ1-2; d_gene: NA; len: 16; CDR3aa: CAWRGLVQWANYGYTF; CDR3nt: TGTGCCTGGAGGGGGTTAGTCCAGTGGGCTAACTATGGCTACACCTTC
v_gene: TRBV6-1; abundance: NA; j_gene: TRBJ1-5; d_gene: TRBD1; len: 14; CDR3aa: CASSSDRGLQPQHF; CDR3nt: TGTGCCAGCAGTTCCGACAGGGGGCTTCAGCCCCAGCATTTT
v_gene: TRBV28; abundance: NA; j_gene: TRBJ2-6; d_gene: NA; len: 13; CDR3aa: CASSFSEANVLTF; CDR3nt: TGTGCCAGCAGTTTTAGTGAGGCCAACGTCCTGACTTTC
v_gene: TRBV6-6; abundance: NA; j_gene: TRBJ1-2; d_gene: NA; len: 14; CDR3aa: CASSGSGSNYGYTF; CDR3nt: TGTGCCAGCAGTGGGTCGGGGTCGAACTATGGCTACACCTTC
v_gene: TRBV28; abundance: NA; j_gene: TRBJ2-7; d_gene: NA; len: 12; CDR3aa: CASLGTSYEQYF; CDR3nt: TGTGCCAGCCTAGGCACTTCCTACGAGCAGTACTTC
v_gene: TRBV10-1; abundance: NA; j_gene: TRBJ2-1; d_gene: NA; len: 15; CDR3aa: CASSESLSSYNEQFF; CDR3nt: TGCGCCAGCAGTGAGTCACTTAGCTCCTACAATGAGCAGTTCTTC
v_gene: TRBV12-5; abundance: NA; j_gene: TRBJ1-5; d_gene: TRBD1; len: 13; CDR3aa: CASAGGSNQPQHF; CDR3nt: TGTGCTAGCGCAGGGGGAAGCAATCAGCCCCAGCATTTT
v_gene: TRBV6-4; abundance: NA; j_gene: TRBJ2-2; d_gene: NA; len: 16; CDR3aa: CASSEFEGRGTGELFF; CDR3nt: TGTGCCAGCAGTGAGTTCGAGGGAAGAGGGACCGGGGAGCTGTTTTTT
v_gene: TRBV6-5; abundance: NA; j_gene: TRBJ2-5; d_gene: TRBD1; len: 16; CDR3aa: CASSSPPGTGRETQYF; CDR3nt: TGTGCCAGCAGTTCCCCTCCGGGGACAGGTCGTGAGACCCAGTACTTC
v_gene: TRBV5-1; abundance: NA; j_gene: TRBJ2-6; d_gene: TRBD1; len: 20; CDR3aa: CASRTWVIGQGASGANVLTF; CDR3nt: TGCGCCAGCAGGACTTGGGTAATCGGGCAGGGGGCTTCTGGGGCCAACGTCCTGACTTTC
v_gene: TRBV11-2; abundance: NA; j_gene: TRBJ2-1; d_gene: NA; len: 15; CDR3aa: CASSLVMDLHNEQFF; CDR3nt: TGTGCCAGCAGCTTAGTTATGGATTTACACAATGAGCAGTTCTTC
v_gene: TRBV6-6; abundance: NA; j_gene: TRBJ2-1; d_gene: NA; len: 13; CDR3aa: CASSYGTPAEQFF; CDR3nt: TGTGCCAGCAGTTACGGGACACCCGCTGAGCAGTTCTTC
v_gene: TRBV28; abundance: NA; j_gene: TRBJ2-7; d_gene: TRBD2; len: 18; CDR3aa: CASSPGTSGRPTSYEQYF; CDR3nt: TGTGCCAGCAGCCCCGGGACTAGCGGGAGGCCCACCTCCTACGAGCAGTACTTC
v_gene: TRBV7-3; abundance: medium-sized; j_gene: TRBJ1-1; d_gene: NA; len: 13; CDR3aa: CASSMGMGTEAFF; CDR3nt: TGTGCCAGCAGCATGGGAATGGGCACTGAAGCTTTCTTT
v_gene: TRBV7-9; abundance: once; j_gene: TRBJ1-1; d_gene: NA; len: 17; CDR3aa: CASSPGPPEVGRAEAFF; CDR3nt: TGTGCCAGCAGCCCAGGGCCCCCGGAGGTGGGGCGGGCTGAAGCTTTCTTT
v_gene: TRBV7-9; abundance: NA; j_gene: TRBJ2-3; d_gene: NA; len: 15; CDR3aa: CASSLGWAITDTQYF; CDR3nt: TGTGCCAGCAGCTTAGGCTGGGCCATAACAGATACGCAGTATTTT
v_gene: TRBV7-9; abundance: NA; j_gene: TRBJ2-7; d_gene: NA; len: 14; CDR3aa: CASSLTRGYYEQYF; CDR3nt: TGTGCCAGCAGCTTAACAAGGGGGTACTACGAGCAGTACTTC